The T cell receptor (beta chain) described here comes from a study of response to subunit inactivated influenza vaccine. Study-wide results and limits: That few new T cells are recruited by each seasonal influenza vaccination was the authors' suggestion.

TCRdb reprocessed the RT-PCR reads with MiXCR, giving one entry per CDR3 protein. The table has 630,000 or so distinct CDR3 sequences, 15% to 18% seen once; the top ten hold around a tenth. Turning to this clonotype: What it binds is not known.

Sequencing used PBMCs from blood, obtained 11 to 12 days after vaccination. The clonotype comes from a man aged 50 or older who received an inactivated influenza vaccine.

CDR3: CASSLSTGYYEQYF. In DNA form, the CDR3 reads TGTGCCAGCAGCTTATCCACAGGATACTACGAGCAGTACTTC. V and J are TRBV5-4 and TRBJ2-7; D is possibly TRBD1 (5 bases). Trimming cost V 2 bases and J 3 bases, with 12 bases left between them. The germline gives CDR1 SGHNT, CDR2 YYREEE (reference sequence). The CDR3 has 14 amino acids.